The TCR beta chain described here comes from a study of cytomegalovirus exposure and HLA in healthy donors. CDR3 length: 16 amino acids. The V and J ends lost 0 bases and 2 bases, in that order; junction bases with no gene match: 0. Germline CDR1 is SGDLS and CDR2 is YYNGEE. Separate from the approximately 670-subject first cohort, the approximately 120-subject validation cohort was the one that the donors belonged to. The assay was immunoSEQ multiplex PCR, and TCRdb's table has in-frame clones only and misses some. The table lists 110,000 to 150,000 clones, 94% of them singletons, with approximately 2% in the top ten. Findings of the study overall: Using the classifier, cytomegalovirus status was reportedly diagnosed with high specificity and sensitivity. In the 120 or so validation repertoires, under 95% of cluster scores exceeded 0, per a later analysis.

In the case of this clone: Its target is unknown.

This TCR came from a man between 18 and 29 years old in good health and CMV-seropositive. The sample consisted of PBMCs. V and J are TRBV9 and TRBJ2-1, with 12 positions matching TRBD2. In DNA form, the CDR3 reads TGTGCCAGCAGCGTAGGACTAGCGGGAGCCTACAATGAGCAGTTCTTC. It translates to CASSVGLAGAYNEQFF.